These 12 T cell receptor beta chains share one sample of origin, sequenced in a study of T-cell reconstitution after alpha-beta-depleted transplantation in children listed by TCRdb under 2016. Taken with the paper, the label for treatment or condition translates to: allogeneic hematopoietic cell transplantation with graft depleted of TCRalphabeta T cells and CD19 B cells. The library was built by means of PCR. Instrument on record: Illumina HiSeq 2500. To normalize quantification of the TCRbeta repertoire, the TCR libraries were built with molecular barcoding that relied on unique molecular identifiers. TCRdb trimmed public reads at Q25 via fastp, called clones via MiXCR and kept in-frame beta chains. Identical CDR3 proteins give one entry, which carries the most common genes and DNA. The sample data list a few hundred thousand distinct CDR3 sequences, and 25% to 30% of these were observed just once. The top ten hold around 36% of the sample.

Specimen: PBMCs, collected before TCRalphabeta/CD19-depleted stem cell transplant. These receptors all come from a boy under three years old with Wiskott-Aldrich syndrome, due to receive a stem cell transplant.

This clonotype appeared a few times. J is TRBJ2-7 and V is TRBV12-3 or TRBV12-4; D uncertain. Trimming took 7 bases from V and 6 from J, leaving 4 bases between them. This CDR3 comprises 9 residues. CDR3 in amino acids: CASTTEQYF. In DNA form, the CDR3 reads TGTGCCAGCACAACCGAGCAGTACTTC.

The chain joins TRBV10-3 to TRBJ2-1; possible D gene TRBD1, 5 bases. This CDR3 region has 13 residues. In germline, CDR1 is ENHRY, CDR2 SYGVKD. The V end lost 6 bases, the J end lost 13 bases, and 19 bases lay between the germline ends. Written as DNA, the CDR3 is TGTGCCATCAGAAAGGGGTGGGCTGGTGACCAGTTCTTC. Translating it yields CAIRKGWAGDQFF.

There are a few counts of this clonotype. This sequence joins TRBV3-1 and TRBJ2-1, with 10 bases that match TRBD2. Trimming at V came to 2 bases and at J to 6 bases, leaving 4 bases not matched to a gene. This CDR3 has 15 residues. Germline V lookup: CDR1 LGHDT, CDR2 YNNKEL (reference sequence). CDR3 coding DNA: TGTGCCAGCAGCCAACGGGGACTAGCGCTCAATGAGCAGTTCTTC. Protein product: CASSQRGLALNEQFF.

This chain joins TRBV5-8 and TRBJ1-2; 7 bases are shared with TRBD1. Germline lookup yields CDR1 SGHTS and CDR2 YDEGEE. Trimming took 3 bases from V and 3 from J; bases not matched to a gene: 8. The CDR3 consists of 15 residues. The CDR3 region has the DNA TGTGCCAGCAGCTACACAGGGGCGCCGGACTATGGCTACACCTTC. This codes for CASSYTGAPDYGYTF.

This clonotype was seen more than once but under ten times. V usage is TRBV3-1 and J usage is TRBJ2-5; 11 bases are a match to TRBD2. Germline trimming cut 4 bases from V and 5 bases from J; bases unmatched to any gene: 15. Germline-derived CDR1 and CDR2 are LGHDT and YNNKEL (reference sequence). The CDR3 has 18 amino acids. The CDR3 spells CASSPSPLLAGVSETQYF. The CDR3 nucleotides read TGTGCCAGCAGCCCATCCCCTTTACTAGCGGGAGTATCGGAGACCCAGTACTTC.

The J gene is TRBJ1-6, the V gene TRBV4-1; D not certain. Trimming pared 0 bases from V and 5 bases from J, leaving 14 bases between. This CDR3 is built from 17 residues. Germline assignment: CDR1 MGHRA and CDR2 YSYEKL. CDR3 nucleotides: TGCGCCAGCAGCCAAGATCCCTGGGGAACGGATAATTCACCCCTCCACTTT. It is translated as CASSQDPWGTDNSPLHF.

V usage is TRBV28 and J usage is TRBJ1-3, with 10 bases identical to TRBD1. Trimming took 8 bases from V and 3 from J; bases not matched to a gene: 10. The germline V gene has CDR1 MDHEN and CDR2 SYDVKM. This CDR3 contains 16 residues. The CDR3 is CASQTRQGAGGNTIYF. The CDR3 bases are TGTGCCAGCCAGACGCGACAGGGGGCTGGTGGAAACACCATATATTTT.

Only a few counts were recorded for this clonotype. The rearrangement joins TRBV6-1 to TRBJ1-6; 7 bases are a match to TRBD1. Trimming cost V 4 bases and J 0 bases; bases outside gene matches: 12. Germline CDR1 reads MNHNS; CDR2 reads SASEGT. The CDR3 loop spans 19 amino acids. The CDR3 spells CASSVDKDRMYSYNSPLHF. The CDR3 bases are TGTGCCAGCAGTGTCGATAAGGACAGGATGTACTCCTATAATTCACCCCTCCACTTT.

V usage is TRBV20-1 and J usage is TRBJ2-5; 8 bases align to TRBD2. V dropped 5 bases and J dropped 5; count of bases not matched to a gene: 13. CDR1 and CDR2 from the germline V gene are DFQATT and SNEGSKA (reference sequence). The CDR3 sequence is 15 residues long. CDR3 amino acids: CSAPPGSGSRETQYF. The DNA of the CDR3 is TGCAGTGCTCCGCCGGGAAGCGGGAGTCGGGAGACCCAGTACTTC.

The CDR3 is CASSLLGAGSHTEQFF. The CDR3 nucleotides read TGCGCCAGCAGCTTGCTGGGAGCGGGATCCCACACTGAGCAGTTCTTC. The gene calls are TRBV5-1 and TRBJ2-1; TRBD2 aligns across 7 bases. In germline, CDR1 is SGHRS, CDR2 YFSETQ. The CDR3 is 16 residues long. The ends lost 1 base at V and 9 bases at J; junction bases unmatched: 13.

The rearrangement joins TRBV20-1 to TRBJ1-6; TRBD1 matches at 9 bases. The CDR3 sequence is 14 residues long. J was trimmed by 14 bases and V by 0 bases; bases with no gene match: 8. The germline CDR1 and CDR2 sequences are DFQATT and SNEGSKA (reference sequence). CDR3 DNA: TGCAGTGCTAGAGAGAGACAGGGGGTTCGGTCCCTCCACTTT. Protein sequence: CSARERQGVRSLHF.

This clonotype was seen a handful of times. The chain links TRBV9 to TRBJ2-7; no definite D call. The CDR3 runs to 15 residues. From germline, CDR1 is SGDLS and CDR2 YYNGEE. Trimming left V 3 bases short and J 1 base short, with 14 bases between. The CDR3, as DNA: TGTGCCAGCAGCGCAGACATCGGACCATCCTACGAGCAGTACTTC. Protein: CASSADIGPSYEQYF. Based on the CDR3 plus reference TRBV9 and TRBJ2-7, the full variable domain is DSGVTQTPKHLITATGQRVTLRCSPRSGDLSVYWYQQSLDQGLQFLIQYYNGEERAKGNILERFSAQQFPDLHSELNLSSLELGDSALYFCASSADIGPSYEQYFGPGTRLTVT.